The 9 T cell receptor beta chains listed next were all sequenced from one sample in a study of blood T cell repertoires in COVID-19. The table came from immunoSEQ multiplex PCR; TCRdb's copy has only in-frame clones and leaves some out. This table has about 100,000 clones, 90% to 95% appearing once. The sample consisted of peripheral blood. These receptor sequences come from a human donor with active COVID-19. The donor label of this sample is uncertain.

This clone has just a few counts. The chain employs TRBV6-6 and TRBJ1-5; 8 bases agree with TRBD1. J gave up 4 bases and V 6 bases, and 5 bases lay outside the gene matches. Germline values: CDR1 MNHNY, CDR2 SVGAGI (reference sequence). This CDR3 contains 14 residues. The CDR3 sequence is CASSYNRGNQPQHF. The DNA for the CDR3 is TGTGCCAGCAGCTATAACAGGGGGAATCAGCCCCAGCATTTT.

The chain recombines TRBV7-8 with TRBJ1-1; D is unclear. The germline V gene encodes CDR1 SGHVS and CDR2 FQNEAQ. This CDR3 contains 14 residues. V lost 5 bases and J 1 base, leaving 11 bases between the germline ends. In DNA, the CDR3 is TGTGCCAGCAGCCCCGAGGTGGGGAACACTGAAGCTTTCTTT. As protein: CASSPEVGNTEAFF.

This rearrangement joins TRBV4-1 to TRBJ1-1; the match to TRBD1 covers 11 bases. The germline gives CDR1 MGHRA, CDR2 YSYEKL. The CDR3 sequence is 17 residues long. With V trimmed by 1 base and J by 4 bases, 8 bases remained unmatched. CDR3 in DNA: TGCGCCAGCAGCCAAGGAGGGACAGGGGGTCTGGGCACTGAAGCTTTCTTT. The encoded protein is CASSQGGTGGLGTEAFF.

The CDR3 nucleotides are TGTGCCAGCGTAGAAAAGGGACTAGCGGGGGAGACCCAGTACTTC. Residues: CASVEKGLAGETQYF. The V call is TRBV25-1, the J call TRBJ2-5; 13 positions agree with TRBD2. This CDR3 has 15 amino acids. With V trimmed by 8 bases and J by 5 bases, 8 bases remained unmatched. Germline V CDR1 and CDR2: MGHDK, SYGVNS.

The V and J genes are TRBV9 and TRBJ1-1, with a tentative D call TRBD1 (5 bases). The germline CDR1 and CDR2 sequences are SGDLS and YYNGEE. Deletions cut 0 bases from V and 12 bases from J, with 15 bases between. This CDR3 is built from 13 residues. CDR3 DNA sequence: TGTGCCAGCAGCGTAGGGGCTAGGGGCAACTCTTTCTTT. This encodes CASSVGARGNSFF. The whole variable domain, remainder taken from reference TRBV9 and TRBJ1-1, is DSGVTQTPKHLITATGQRVTLRCSPRSGDLSVYWYQQSLDQGLQFLIQYYNGEERAKGNILERFSAQQFPDLHSELNLSSLELGDSALYFCASSVGARGNSFFGQGTRLTVV.

V gene TRBV9 combines with J gene TRBJ1-1; 7 nucleotides line up with TRBD1. The CDR3 spans 20 residues. Germline CDR1 and CDR2: SGDLS and YYNGEE. J gave up 3 bases and V 4 bases, and 24 bases lay outside the gene matches. CDR3 sequence (DNA): TGTGCCAGCAGCCCCTTATCCGGGCCCGGGACAGAGATTTATCACACTGAAGCTTTCTTT. This sequence encodes CASSPLSGPGTEIYHTEAFF.

The chain carries TRBV5-1 and TRBJ2-1; D possibly corresponds to TRBD1 (7 bases). This CDR3 has 14 amino acids. The V end lost 1 base, the J end lost 7 bases, and 12 bases lay between the germline ends. Germline CDR1 and CDR2: SGHRS and YFSETQ. CDR3 sequence (DNA): TGCGCCAGCAGCTTGAACAGGGGAGGAAATGAGCAGTTCTTC. Its protein product is CASSLNRGGNEQFF.

In its sample, this clone was seen once. The chain recombines TRBV5-1 with TRBJ2-2, with D possibly being TRBD1 (5 bases). Germline V CDR1 and CDR2: SGHRS, YFSETQ. There are 14 residues in the CDR3. Trimming took 1 base from V and 4 from J, leaving 8 bases between them. The CDR3 DNA reads as TGCGCCAGCAGCTTGACAGGCGGCACCGGGGAGCTGTTTTTT. It yields the protein CASSLTGGTGELFF.

The chain combines TRBV21-1 with TRBJ1-4; TRBD1, the table's D call, was not compared with the DNA. TRBV21-1 is assigned pseudogene status. This CDR3 has 16 residues. The CDR3 DNA is TGTGCCAGCAGCACCAAACCAGGGTTACTTAATGAAAAACTGTTTTTT. The encoded protein is CASSTKPGLLNEKLFF.